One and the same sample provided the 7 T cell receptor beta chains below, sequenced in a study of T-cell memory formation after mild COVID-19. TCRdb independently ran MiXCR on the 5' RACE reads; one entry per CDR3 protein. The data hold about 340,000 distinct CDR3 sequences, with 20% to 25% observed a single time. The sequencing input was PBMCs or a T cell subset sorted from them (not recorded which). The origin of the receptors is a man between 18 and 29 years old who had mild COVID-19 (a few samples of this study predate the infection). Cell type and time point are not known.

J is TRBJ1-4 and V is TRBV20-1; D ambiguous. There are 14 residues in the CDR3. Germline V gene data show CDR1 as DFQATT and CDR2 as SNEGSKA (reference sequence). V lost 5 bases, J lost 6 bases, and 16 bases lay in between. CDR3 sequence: CSAYRTNADEKLFF. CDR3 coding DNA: TGCAGTGCTTACCGGACGAATGCAGATGAAAAACTGTTTTTT.

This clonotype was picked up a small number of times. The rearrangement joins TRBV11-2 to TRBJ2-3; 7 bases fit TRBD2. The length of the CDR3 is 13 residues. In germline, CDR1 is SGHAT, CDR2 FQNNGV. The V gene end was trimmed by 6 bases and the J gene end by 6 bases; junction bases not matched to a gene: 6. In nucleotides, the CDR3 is TGTGCCAGCAGTCCTGGGACTAAGGATACGCAGTATTTT. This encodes CASSPGTKDTQYF.

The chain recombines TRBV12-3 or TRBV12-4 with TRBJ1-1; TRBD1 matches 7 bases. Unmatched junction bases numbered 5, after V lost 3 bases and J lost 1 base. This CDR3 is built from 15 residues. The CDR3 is CASSFWGTENTEAFF. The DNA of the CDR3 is TGTGCCAGCAGTTTTTGGGGGACAGAGAACACTGAAGCTTTCTTT.

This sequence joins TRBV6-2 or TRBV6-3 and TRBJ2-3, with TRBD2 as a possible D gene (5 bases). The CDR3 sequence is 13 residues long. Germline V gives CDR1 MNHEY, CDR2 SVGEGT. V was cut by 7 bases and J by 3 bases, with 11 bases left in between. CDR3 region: CASTDGGTDTQYF. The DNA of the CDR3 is TGTGCCAGCACCGATGGAGGAACAGATACGCAGTATTTT.

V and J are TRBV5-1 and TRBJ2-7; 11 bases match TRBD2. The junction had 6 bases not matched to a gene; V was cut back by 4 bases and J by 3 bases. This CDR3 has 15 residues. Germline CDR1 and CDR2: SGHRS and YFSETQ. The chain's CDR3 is CASSPTSGEDYEQYV. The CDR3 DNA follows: TGCGCCAGCAGCCCGACTAGCGGGGAAGACTACGAGCAGTACGTC.

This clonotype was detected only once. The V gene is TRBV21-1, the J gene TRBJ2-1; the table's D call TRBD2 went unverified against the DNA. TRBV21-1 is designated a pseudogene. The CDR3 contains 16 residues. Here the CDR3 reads CASSSDYLGTYNEQFF. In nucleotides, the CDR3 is TGTGCCAGCAGCTCGGACTACCTCGGAACCTACAATGAGCAGTTCTTC.

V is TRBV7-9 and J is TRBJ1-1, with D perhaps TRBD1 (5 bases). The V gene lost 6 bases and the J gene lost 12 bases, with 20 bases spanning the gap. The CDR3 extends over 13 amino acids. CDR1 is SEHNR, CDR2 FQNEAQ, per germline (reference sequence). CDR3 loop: CASRSVGAEGTFF. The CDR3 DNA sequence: TGTGCCAGCAGATCGGTTGGGGCTGAGGGAACTTTCTTT.